These T cell receptor beta chains were read from a single sample in a study of blood T cell repertoires in COVID-19. Libraries were prepared by immunoSEQ multiplex PCR; TCRdb keeps only in-frame clonotypes and omits some of them. The sample lists about 330,000 clones, about 92% seen once, with about a fifth in the top ten. The specimen was PBMCs or T cells enriched from blood (not recorded which). The receptor set was obtained from a woman aged 25 to 45 who had recovered from COVID-19. The conserved cysteine and the conserved F or W are not part of the CDR3 here. Each record gives: J gene, V gene, CDR3 protein.

TRBJ2-2 | TRBV7-8 | ASSPARAGELF
TRBJ2-1 | TRBV5-6 | ASSSRLLASSYNEQF
TRBJ2-5 | TRBV19 | ATGEGLGGRETQY
TRBJ1-1 | TRBV6-2/TRBV6-3 | ASSEQRTRASNTEAF
TRBJ2-2 | TRBV18 | ASSSENTGELF
TRBJ2-5 | TRBV11-3 | ASSSGPLGETQY
TRBJ1-3 | TRBV6-1 | ASSEPVVLSNTIY
TRBJ2-1 | TRBV9 | ASRRTGGAYNEQF
TRBJ2-3 | TRBV20-1 | SASWLAGTDTQY
TRBJ1-4 | TRBV7-8 | ASSARQGTGEKLF
TRBJ1-1 | TRBV27 | ASSLGGSTEAF
TRBJ2-1 | TRBV7-8 | ASSPRDFRGSGEQF
TRBJ2-2 | TRBV28 | ASSFRLAGYTGELF
TRBJ2-7 | TRBV9 | ASSVATGSYEQY
TRBJ1-6 | TRBV24-1 | ATRDRGDSPLH
TRBJ2-1 | TRBV11-3 | ASSPSNNEQF
TRBJ1-5 | TRBV15 | ATTLDRGSNQPQH
TRBJ2-7 | TRBV12-5 | ASGLVLGPHSYEQY
TRBJ2-1 | TRBV27 | ASGTSGSNEQF
TRBJ1-5 | TRBV5-5 | ASSLVAGENQPQH
TRBJ1-5 | TRBV5-1 | ASSPQGTMQPQH
TRBJ1-6 | TRBV28 | ASRGQSSYNSPLH
TRBJ1-5 | TRBV6-1 | ASSDYGRLESNQPQH
TRBJ1-4 | TRBV4-3 | ASSQDIQIPTNEKLF
TRBJ2-1 | TRBV28 | ASTPGDRPNEQF
TRBJ1-2 | TRBV12-3/TRBV12-4 | ASSLTD
TRBJ1-1 | TRBV28 | ASSPTGVGTEAF
TRBJ2-7 | TRBV4-1 | ASSQEGRQGRYEQY
TRBJ2-3 | TRBV5-4 | ASSLGRTGVEDTQY
TRBJ2-1 | TRBV12-3/TRBV12-4 | ASSSRTSEQF
TRBJ1-1 | TRBV7-3 | ASSFQGNTEAF
TRBJ2-1 | TRBV20-1 | SARDPNEQF
TRBJ2-7 | TRBV7-8 | ASSLTRYEQY
TRBJ2-7 | TRBV7-8 | ASSLASGQEAYEQY
TRBJ2-2 | TRBV7-9 | ASSPRTGGTNTGELF
TRBJ1-2 | TRBV19 | ASSIRDANYGYT
TRBJ2-7 | TRBV30 | AWSSTLPDRGLYEQY
TRBJ1-5 | TRBV7-8 | ASSLRVFREGGQPQH
TRBJ1-6 | TRBV18 | ASSPRSGVNSPLH
TRBJ1-1 | TRBV28 | ASSLLGQANTEAF
TRBJ2-7 | TRBV2 | ASSAQGAWQY
TRBJ2-2 | TRBV28 | ASSLWRASGSLVNTGELF
TRBJ2-3 | TRBV7-3 | ASSGTGGTDTQY
TRBJ2-3 | TRBV7-2 | ASSPSRSTDTQY
TRBJ1-2 | TRBV6-5 | ASSYSISGAYGYT
TRBJ2-1 | TRBV30 | AWTPGGNEQF
TRBJ1-2 | TRBV6-1 | ASSPPGTGEGYT
TRBJ2-3 | TRBV5-4 | ASSHRSGGPDTQY
TRBJ2-3 | TRBV6-5 | ASRPLGAGADTQY
TRBJ1-1 | TRBV18 | ASSLQGDTEAF
TRBJ2-3 | TRBV14 | ASSQVDWGVR
TRBJ1-5 | TRBV7-2 | ASSPSQGGIQPQH
TRBJ1-3 | TRBV7-6 | ASSLETGQIPNTIY
TRBJ1-2 | TRBV5-4 | ASSVDSYGYT
TRBJ2-5 | TRBV5-1 | ASSLWAGQGKETQY
TRBJ1-6 | TRBV9 | ASSVDQGSYSPLH
TRBJ2-7 | TRBV27 | ASSLSSQSYYEQY
TRBJ2-1 | TRBV18 | ASSPPGAGVGSYNEQF
TRBJ1-6 | TRBV10-3 | AIRDSYNSPLH